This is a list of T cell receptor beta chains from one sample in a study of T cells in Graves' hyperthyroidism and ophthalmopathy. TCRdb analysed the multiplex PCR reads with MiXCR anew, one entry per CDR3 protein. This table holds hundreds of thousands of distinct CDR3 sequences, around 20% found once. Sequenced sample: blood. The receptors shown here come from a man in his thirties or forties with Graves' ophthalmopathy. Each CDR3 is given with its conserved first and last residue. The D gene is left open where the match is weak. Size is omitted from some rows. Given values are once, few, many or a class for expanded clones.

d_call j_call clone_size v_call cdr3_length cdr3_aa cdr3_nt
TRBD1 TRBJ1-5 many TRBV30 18 CAWSVRDRGVGSNQPQHF TGTGCCTGGAGTGTCCGGGACAGGGGGGTCGGGAGCAATCAGCCCCAGCATTTT
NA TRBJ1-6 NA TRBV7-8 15 CASSSRDRGESPLHF TGTGCCAGCAGCTCCAGAGATAGGGGAGAGTCACCCCTCCACTTT
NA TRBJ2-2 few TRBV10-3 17 CAISESYGTPNTGELFF TGTGCCATCAGTGAGTCGTATGGGACTCCGAACACCGGGGAGCTGTTTTTT
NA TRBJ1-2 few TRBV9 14 CASSVAGGLRGYTF TGTGCCAGCAGCGTAGCGGGAGGTCTACGGGGCTACACCTTC
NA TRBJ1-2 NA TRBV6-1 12 CASSERPYGYTF TGTGCCAGCAGTGAGCGGCCCTATGGCTACACCTTC
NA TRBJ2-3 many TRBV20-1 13 CSARGLNTDTQYF TGCAGTGCTAGGGGACTGAACACAGATACGCAGTATTTT
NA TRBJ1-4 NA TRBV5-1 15 CASSLAGSTNEKLFF TGCGCCAGCAGCTTGGCCGGTTCAACTAATGAAAAACTGTTTTTT
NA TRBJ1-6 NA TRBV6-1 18 CASRRITTGTVYNSPLHF TGTGCCAGCAGACGCATAACTACCGGGACCGTCTATAATTCACCCCTCCACTTT
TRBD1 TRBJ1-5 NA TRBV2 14 CASRAGTGSQPQHF TGTGCCAGCAGAGCCGGGACAGGGAGTCAGCCCCAGCATTTT
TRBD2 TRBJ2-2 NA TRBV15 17 CATSRHGGLAGAGELFF TGTGCCACCAGCAGACACGGGGGACTAGCGGGAGCCGGGGAGCTGTTTTTT
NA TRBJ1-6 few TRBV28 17 CASRLGLLSSYNSPLHF TGTGCCAGCAGGCTCGGACTCCTGAGCTCCTATAATTCACCCCTCCACTTT
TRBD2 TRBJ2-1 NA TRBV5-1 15 CASSLGLAGLNEQFF TGCGCCAGCAGCTTGGGACTAGCGGGTCTGAATGAGCAGTTCTTC
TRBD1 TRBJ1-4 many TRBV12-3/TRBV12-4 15 CASSKKTGANEKLFF TGTGCCAGCAGTAAAAAGACAGGGGCTAATGAAAAACTGTTTTTT
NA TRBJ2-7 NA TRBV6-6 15 CASSYSGRSSYEQYF TGTGCCAGCAGTTACTCGGGACGTAGCTCCTACGAGCAGTACTTC
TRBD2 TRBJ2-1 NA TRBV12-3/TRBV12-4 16 CASSLVPSGMHNEQFF TGTGCCAGCAGTCTTGTCCCTAGCGGGATGCACAATGAGCAGTTCTTC
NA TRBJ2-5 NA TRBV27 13 CATSGNHQETQYF TGTGCCACCTCAGGCAACCACCAAGAGACCCAGTACTTC
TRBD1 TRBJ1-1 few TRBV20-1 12 CSVRQGSTEAFF TGCAGCGTAAGACAGGGGAGCACTGAAGCTTTCTTT
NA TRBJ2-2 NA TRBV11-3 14 CASLETENTGELFF TGTGCCAGCCTTGAGACAGAGAACACCGGGGAGCTGTTTTTT
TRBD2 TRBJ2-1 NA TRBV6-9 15 CASSYLAGENNEQFF TGTGCCAGCAGTTACTTAGCGGGAGAAAACAATGAGCAGTTCTTC
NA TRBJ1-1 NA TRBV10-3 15 CAISGTGHQNTEAFF TGTGCCATCAGTGGCACGGGACACCAGAACACTGAAGCTTTCTTT
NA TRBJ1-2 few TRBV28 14 CASSFRGRNYGYTF TGTGCCAGCAGTTTTAGGGGTCGGAACTATGGCTACACCTTC
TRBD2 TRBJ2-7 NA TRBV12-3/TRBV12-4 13 CASSLGDYYEQYF TGTGCCAGCAGTTTAGGGGACTACTACGAGCAGTACTTC